The T cell receptor beta chain under discussion was sequenced for a study of blood T cell repertoires in COVID-19. Deletions cut 0 bases from V and 4 bases from J, with 10 bases between. The CDR3 is 15 amino acids. Germline CDR1 is LNHNV and CDR2 is YYDKDF (reference sequence). TCRdb keeps only in-frame clones here, not all; method: immunoSEQ multiplex PCR. The sample gives some 230,000 clones, about 85% of which show up once; 5% to 6.5% is in the top ten. Source material: peripheral blood. This receptor was identified in a woman aged 60-75 years who had recovered from COVID-19. The rearrangement joins TRBV15 to TRBJ1-5, with D perhaps TRBD1 (5 bases). CDR3 sequence: CATSRDRQGNQPQHF. The CDR3, as DNA: TGTGCCACCAGCAGAGATCGGCAGGGAAATCAGCCCCAGCATTTT.